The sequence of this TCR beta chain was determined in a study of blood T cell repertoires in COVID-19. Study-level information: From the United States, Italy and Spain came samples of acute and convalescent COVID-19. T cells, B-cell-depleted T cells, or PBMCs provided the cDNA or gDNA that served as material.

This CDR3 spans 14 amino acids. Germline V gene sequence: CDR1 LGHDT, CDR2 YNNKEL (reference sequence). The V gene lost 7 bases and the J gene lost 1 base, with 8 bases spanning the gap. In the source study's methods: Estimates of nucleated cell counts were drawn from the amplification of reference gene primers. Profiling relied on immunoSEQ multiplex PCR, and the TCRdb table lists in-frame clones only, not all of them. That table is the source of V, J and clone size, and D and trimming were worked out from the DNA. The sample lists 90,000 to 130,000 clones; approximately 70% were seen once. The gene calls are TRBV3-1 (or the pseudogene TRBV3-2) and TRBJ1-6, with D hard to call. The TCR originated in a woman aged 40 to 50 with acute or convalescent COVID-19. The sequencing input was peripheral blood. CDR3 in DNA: TGTGCCAGCAAGCAAGCGTCCTATAATTCACCCCTCCACTTT. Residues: CASKQASYNSPLHF.